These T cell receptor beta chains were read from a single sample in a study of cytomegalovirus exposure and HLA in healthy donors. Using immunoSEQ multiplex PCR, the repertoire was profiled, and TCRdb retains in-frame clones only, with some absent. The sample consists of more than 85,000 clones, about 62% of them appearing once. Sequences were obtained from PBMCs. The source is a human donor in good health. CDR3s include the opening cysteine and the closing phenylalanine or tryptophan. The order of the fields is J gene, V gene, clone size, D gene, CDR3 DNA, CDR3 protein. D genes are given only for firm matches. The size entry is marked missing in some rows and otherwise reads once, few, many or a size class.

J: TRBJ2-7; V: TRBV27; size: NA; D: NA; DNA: TGTGCCAGCAGATTAGCGGAAACAAGTTACGAGCAGTACTTC; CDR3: CASRLAETSYEQYF
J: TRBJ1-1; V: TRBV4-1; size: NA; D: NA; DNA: TGCGCCAGCAGCCAACAGGGTTCGGCGAGCACTGAAGCTTTCTTT; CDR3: CASSQQGSASTEAFF
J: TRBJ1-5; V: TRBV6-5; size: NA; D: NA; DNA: TGTGCCAGCAGTTACTCGGGGGGACCGAATCAGCCCCAGCATTTT; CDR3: CASSYSGGPNQPQHF
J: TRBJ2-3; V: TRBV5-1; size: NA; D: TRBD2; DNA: TGCGCCAGCAGCCCGGTGGGCGGGAGGACAGATACGCAGTATTTT; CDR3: CASSPVGGRTDTQYF
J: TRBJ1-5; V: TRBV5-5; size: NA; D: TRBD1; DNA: TGTGCCAGCAGCTTGGAACAGGGGGCGAATCAGCCCCAGCATTTT; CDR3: CASSLEQGANQPQHF
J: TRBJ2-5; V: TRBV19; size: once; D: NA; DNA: TGTGCCAGTAGTATGTTCCGGGGAGAGACCCAGTACTTC; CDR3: CASSMFRGETQYF
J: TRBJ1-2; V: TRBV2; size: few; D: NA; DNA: TGTGCCAGCTCGGAAAGGCCGGGTCCCGTTGGCTACACCTTC; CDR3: CASSERPGPVGYTF
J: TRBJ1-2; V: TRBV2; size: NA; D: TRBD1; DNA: TGTGCCAGACTGGGATACCCGGACAGGGAAGAGTCAAACTATGGCTACACCTTC; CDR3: CARLGYPDREESNYGYTF
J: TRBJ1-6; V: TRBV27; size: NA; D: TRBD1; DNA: TGTGCCAGCAGTTTAATAACGGGACAGGGCGCCTCACCCCTCCACTTT; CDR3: CASSLITGQGASPLHF
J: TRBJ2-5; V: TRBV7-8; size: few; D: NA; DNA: TGTGCCAGCAGCTTGCAGATATTGGTGGGGGGGCTAAAGACCCAGTACTTC; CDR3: CASSLQILVGGLKTQYF
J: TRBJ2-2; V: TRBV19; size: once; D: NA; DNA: TGTGCCAGTAACAAACTACAGGGTGTGGGGGAGCTGTTTTTT; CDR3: CASNKLQGVGELFF
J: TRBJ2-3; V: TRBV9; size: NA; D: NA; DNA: TGTGCCAGCAGCGTAGGGTCCCTAAGCACAGATACGCAGTATTTT; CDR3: CASSVGSLSTDTQYF
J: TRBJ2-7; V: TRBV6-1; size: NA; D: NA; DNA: TGTGCCAGCAGTGTTCATGCGGGAACCACCTACGAGCAGTACTTC; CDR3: CASSVHAGTTYEQYF
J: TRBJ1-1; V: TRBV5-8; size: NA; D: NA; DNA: TGTGCCAGCAGCTTGGGTCAGGGGACGAACACTGAAGCTTTCTTT; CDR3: CASSLGQGTNTEAFF
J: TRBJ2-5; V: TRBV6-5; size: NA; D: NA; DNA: TGTGCCAGCAGTGGAGATCGCCAAGAGACCCAGTACTTC; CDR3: CASSGDRQETQYF
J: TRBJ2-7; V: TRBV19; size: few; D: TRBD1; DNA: TGTGCCAGTAGTTCCGGGACAGGGGACTACGAGCAGTACTTC; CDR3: CASSSGTGDYEQYF